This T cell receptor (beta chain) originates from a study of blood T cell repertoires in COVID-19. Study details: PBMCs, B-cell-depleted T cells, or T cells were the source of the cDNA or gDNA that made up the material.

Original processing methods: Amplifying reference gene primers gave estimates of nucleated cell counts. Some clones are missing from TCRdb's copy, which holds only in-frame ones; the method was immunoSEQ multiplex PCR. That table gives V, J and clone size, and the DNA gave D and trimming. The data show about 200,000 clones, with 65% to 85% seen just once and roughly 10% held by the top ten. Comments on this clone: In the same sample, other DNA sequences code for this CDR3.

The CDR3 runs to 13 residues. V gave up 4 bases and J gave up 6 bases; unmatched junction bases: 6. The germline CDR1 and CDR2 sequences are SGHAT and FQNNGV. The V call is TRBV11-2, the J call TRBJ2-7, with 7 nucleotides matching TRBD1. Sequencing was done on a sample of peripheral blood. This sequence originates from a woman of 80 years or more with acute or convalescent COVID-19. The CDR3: CASSSTGVGEQYF. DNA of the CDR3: TGTGCCAGCAGCTCAACAGGGGTGGGCGAGCAGTACTTC.